Listed here are 5 T cell receptor beta chains from one sample, sequenced in a study of blood T cell repertoires in COVID-19. The assay was immunoSEQ multiplex PCR, and TCRdb's table has in-frame clones only and misses some. The sample has 170,000 or so clones, roughly 90% seen once. Sequencing used peripheral blood. The receptor set was obtained from a middle-aged man with acute or convalescent COVID-19.

The genes are TRBV2 and TRBJ2-4; 10 nucleotides line up with TRBD2. The CDR3 length is 15 residues. CDR1 is SNHLY and CDR2 is FYNNEI in the germline V gene. The V and J ends lost 6 bases and 1 base, in that order; junction bases with no gene match: 3. The CDR3 bases are TGTGCCAGCAGCCATAGCGGGGGGGCCAAAAACATTCAGTACTTC. Amino acids: CASSHSGGAKNIQYF.

This chain connects TRBV19 to TRBJ2-2; 8 bases align to TRBD2. The CDR3 runs 15 residues. The V gene end was trimmed by 3 bases and the J gene end by 6 bases; junction bases not matched to a gene: 6. Germline CDR1 is LNHDA and CDR2 is SQIVND (reference sequence). The CDR3 protein is CASSIGAGAAGELFF. CDR3 in DNA: TGTGCCAGTAGTATCGGAGCGGGGGCCGCCGGGGAGCTGTTTTTT.

The chain couples TRBV24-1 to TRBJ2-7, with a possible D match to TRBD2 (7 bases). Germline lookup yields CDR1 KGHDR and CDR2 SFDVKD. The CDR3 consists of 13 residues. The V end was cut by 10 bases, the J end by 5 bases, with 17 bases between. CDR3 loop: CATARGASHEQYF. In DNA, the CDR3 is TGTGCCACGGCCCGGGGGGCTTCCCACGAGCAGTACTTC.

The J gene is TRBJ2-3, the V gene TRBV24-1, with D uncertain. This CDR3 spans 11 amino acids. Germline CDR1 reads KGHDR; CDR2 reads SFDVKD. V was shortened by 9 bases and J by 0 bases, with 3 bases between the two germline ends. CDR3 residues: CATGSTDTQYF. CDR3 DNA sequence: TGTGCCACCGGCAGCACAGATACGCAGTATTTT.

V usage is TRBV6-1 and J usage is TRBJ1-2; tentatively, D is TRBD1 (5 bases). V lost 3 bases to trimming and J lost 7 bases, with 24 bases between them. The length of the CDR3 is 17 residues. Germline assignment: CDR1 MNHNS and CDR2 SASEGT. The DNA of the CDR3 is TGTGCCAGCAGTGATGGTTCTACCCTAACAGGATTACGTGGCTACACCTTC. It is translated as CASSDGSTLTGLRGYTF.